This section outlines one T cell receptor beta chain sequence together with its context. Its antigen is still unknown. Some clones are missing from TCRdb's copy, which holds only in-frame ones; the method was immunoSEQ multiplex PCR. Counted here are some 74,000 clones, around nine tenths occurring once; the ten biggest clones make up under 1.5%. This sample was included in a study of T cell responses to AZD1222 COVID-19 vaccine. Second-dose schedules of about 4 or about 12 weeks were combined. Whole-study results and caveats: At 160-218 and 743-854, vaccine-associated CD4 TCRs were dominant, and they spanned spike. Donors were chiefly white British, with a greater number of females, and clonal diversity was perhaps underestimated. Reportedly, close to half of spike-specific TCRs are directed against unmutated variant regions.

This sequence was found in an adult who received the AZD1222 COVID-19 vaccine. The specimen comprised peripheral blood, sampled 28 days after the second AZD1222 dose.

CDR3 sequence (DNA): TGTGCCAGCAGCTTGTTGACAGCCACTAGCAATCAGCCCCAGCATTTT. Its translation is CASSLLTATSNQPQHF. The chain recombines TRBV7-8 with TRBJ1-5, with D maybe TRBD1 (5 bases). CDR3 length: 16 amino acids. Germline lookup yields CDR1 SGHVS and CDR2 FQNEAQ. Trimming took 3 bases from V and 0 from J, leaving 12 bases between them.